A selection of T cell receptor beta chains follows, all from one sample in a study of type 1 and type 2 diabetes patients. TCRdb re-called the multiplex PCR reads through MiXCR, storing one row per CDR3 protein. This sample yields 250,000 to 300,000 distinct CDR3 sequences, of which around 47% are seen a single time; roughly an eighth belongs to the top ten. Sequencing was carried out using peripheral blood mononuclear cells (PBMCs). The origin of the receptors is a man between 18 and 29 years old with type 2 diabetes. Each CDR3 is given with its conserved first and last residue. D genes are given only for firm matches. Clone size is given for some rows only: seen once, a few or many times, or a class if the clone is expanded.

size: NA; V: TRBV10-1; D: NA; J: TRBJ1-5; DNA: TGCGCCAGCACTGCCCCGAATCAGCCCCAGCATTTT; CDR3: CASTAPNQPQHF
size: NA; V: TRBV5-1; D: TRBD1; J: TRBJ1-5; DNA: TGCGCCAGCAGCCCAGACAGGGCGGATCAGCCCCAGCATTTT; CDR3: CASSPDRADQPQHF
size: NA; V: TRBV20-1; D: TRBD2; J: TRBJ2-1; DNA: TGCAGTGCTAGAGATGGCGCGGGAGTGTTCTACAATGAGCAGTTCTTC; CDR3: CSARDGAGVFYNEQFF
size: NA; V: TRBV28; D: NA; J: TRBJ2-7; DNA: TGTGCCGGCAGTTTGGTCGTCTACGAGCAGTACTTC; CDR3: CAGSLVVYEQYF
size: NA; V: TRBV5-1; D: TRBD1; J: TRBJ1-2; DNA: TGCGCCAGCAGCTTGAATGGACAGGGGGCAGAATACACCTTC; CDR3: CASSLNGQGAEYTF
size: few; V: TRBV19; D: NA; J: TRBJ1-5; DNA: TGTGCCAGTAGTACCACCAGGGGCAATCAGCCCCAGCATTTT; CDR3: CASSTTRGNQPQHF
size: many; V: TRBV10-3; D: TRBD1; J: TRBJ2-3; DNA: TGTGCCACAGGACAGGCCGAAGATACGCAGTATTTT; CDR3: CATGQAEDTQYF
size: NA; V: TRBV4-3; D: NA; J: TRBJ2-7; DNA: TGCGCCAGCAGCCAAGAAGGCGCCGCGGTCTACGAGCAGTACTTC; CDR3: CASSQEGAAVYEQYF
size: NA; V: TRBV10-2; D: NA; J: TRBJ2-3; DNA: TGCGCCAGCAGCCACCGGGCGGGGTCGCGGCCGCAGTATTTT; CDR3: CASSHRAGSRPQYF
size: NA; V: TRBV30; D: TRBD2; J: TRBJ2-1; DNA: TGTGCCCGCACCAAGGGCGGTCTAGCGGGAGATGAGCAGTTCTTC; CDR3: CARTKGGLAGDEQFF
size: NA; V: TRBV4-2; D: NA; J: TRBJ2-1; DNA: TGTGCCAGCAGCCAAGGTCGGGATAAAAATGAGCAGTTCTTC; CDR3: CASSQGRDKNEQFF
size: NA; V: TRBV24-1; D: NA; J: TRBJ1-1; DNA: TGTGCCACCAGTGATAGTCAGGCAGGGAACGCTGAAGCTTTCTTT; CDR3: CATSDSQAGNAEAFF
size: NA; V: TRBV7-2; D: NA; J: TRBJ1-6; DNA: TGTGCCAGCAGCCAAGAGGCGTCGGGTCTCCGTTCACCCCTCCACTTT; CDR3: CASSQEASGLRSPLHF
size: NA; V: TRBV30; D: NA; J: TRBJ1-6; DNA: TGTGCCTGGAGTAAGCAGGATAATTCACCCCTCCACTTT; CDR3: CAWSKQDNSPLHF
size: NA; V: TRBV7-2; D: TRBD2; J: TRBJ2-6; DNA: TGTGCCAGCAGCAAGGGAGGGATGGGAGGGGCCAACGTCCTGACTTTC; CDR3: CASSKGGMGGANVLTF
size: NA; V: TRBV30; D: NA; J: TRBJ2-7; DNA: TGTGCCTGGGAAACCTCCTACGAGCAGTACTTC; CDR3: CAWETSYEQYF
size: NA; V: TRBV19; D: TRBD1; J: TRBJ2-7; DNA: TGTGCCAGTAGTTGGGACAGGGTGTCCCACGAGCAGTACTTC; CDR3: CASSWDRVSHEQYF
size: NA; V: TRBV2; D: TRBD1; J: TRBJ1-4; DNA: TGTGCCAGCAGCTCAGTCCCAGGGGGTGAGACGTTTTTT; CDR3: CASSSVPGGETFF
size: few; V: TRBV5-1; D: NA; J: TRBJ2-7; DNA: TGCGCCAGCAGCTTGGGCGTGTCCTACGATTCCTACGAGCAGTACTTC; CDR3: CASSLGVSYDSYEQYF
size: NA; V: TRBV2; D: TRBD2; J: TRBJ2-1; DNA: TGTGCCAGCAGTGCTAGCGGGAGTTGGAATGAGCAGTTCTTC; CDR3: CASSASGSWNEQFF
size: NA; V: TRBV11-2; D: NA; J: TRBJ2-2; DNA: TGTGCCAGCAGCTCAAGTACTAGACCGAACACCGGGGAGCTGTTTTTT; CDR3: CASSSSTRPNTGELFF
size: NA; V: TRBV19; D: NA; J: TRBJ1-1; DNA: TGTGCCAGTAGTATAGGGTTTTCAAGGAACACTGAAGCTTTCTTT; CDR3: CASSIGFSRNTEAFF
size: NA; V: TRBV25-1; D: NA; J: TRBJ1-3; DNA: TGTGCCAGCGGGAACAGCGGGGAGGGAAACACCATATATTTT; CDR3: CASGNSGEGNTIYF
size: NA; V: TRBV2; D: NA; J: TRBJ2-1; DNA: TGTGCCAGCAGAGGTTCACGAGCCCATTCACGCTACAATGAGCAGTTCTTC; CDR3: CASRGSRAHSRYNEQFF
size: NA; V: TRBV5-1; D: NA; J: TRBJ2-7; DNA: TGTGCCAGCAGCTTACAAGACGGACCGTACGAGCAGTACTTC; CDR3: CASSLQDGPYEQYF
size: NA; V: TRBV5-1; D: NA; J: TRBJ2-3; DNA: TGCGCCAGCAGCTTGAAAGGCGGAGATACGCAGTATTTT; CDR3: CASSLKGGDTQYF